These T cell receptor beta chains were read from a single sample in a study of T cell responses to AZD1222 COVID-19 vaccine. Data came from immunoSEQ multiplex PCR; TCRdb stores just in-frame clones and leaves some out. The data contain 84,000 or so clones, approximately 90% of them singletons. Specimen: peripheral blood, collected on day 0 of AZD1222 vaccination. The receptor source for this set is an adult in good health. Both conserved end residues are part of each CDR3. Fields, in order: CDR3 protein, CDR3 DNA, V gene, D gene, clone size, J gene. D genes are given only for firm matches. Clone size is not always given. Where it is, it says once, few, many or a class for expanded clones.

CDR3aa: CASNRGVVETQYF
CDR3nt: TGTGCCAGCAATAGGGGGGTGGTAGAGACCCAGTACTTC
v_gene: TRBV2
d_gene: -
abundance: few
j_gene: TRBJ2-5

CDR3aa: CASSLVQGTRNEQFF
CDR3nt: TGTGCCAGCAGCTTAGTTCAGGGGACGAGAAATGAGCAGTTCTTC
v_gene: TRBV7-2
d_gene: -
abundance: -
j_gene: TRBJ2-1

CDR3aa: CASSWDRVTGELFF
CDR3nt: TGTGCCAGCAGTTGGGACAGGGTCACCGGGGAGCTGTTTTTT
v_gene: TRBV28
d_gene: TRBD1
abundance: -
j_gene: TRBJ2-2

CDR3aa: CASSLGGTVPYEQYF
CDR3nt: TGTGCCAGCAGCTTAGGTGGGACAGTACCCTACGAGCAGTACTTC
v_gene: TRBV7-2
d_gene: TRBD1
abundance: -
j_gene: TRBJ2-7

CDR3aa: CASSQQQGAKAFF
CDR3nt: TGTGCCAGCAGCCAGCAACAGGGGGCCAAAGCTTTCTTT
v_gene: TRBV3-1/TRBV3-2
d_gene: TRBD1
abundance: few
j_gene: TRBJ1-1

CDR3aa: CASSLRGTVVRQPAQETQYF
CDR3nt: TGTGCCAGCAGTTTAAGGGGCACAGTAGTACGACAACCAGCCCAAGAGACCCAGTACTTC
v_gene: TRBV27
d_gene: -
abundance: -
j_gene: TRBJ2-5

CDR3aa: CSVGTNTEAFF
CDR3nt: TGCAGCGTTGGGACTAACACTGAAGCTTTCTTT
v_gene: TRBV29-1
d_gene: -
abundance: -
j_gene: TRBJ1-1

CDR3aa: CASSMVAGPGHYGYTF
CDR3nt: TGTGCCAGTAGTATGGTGGCAGGACCCGGCCATTATGGCTACACCTTC
v_gene: TRBV19
d_gene: -
abundance: few
j_gene: TRBJ1-2

CDR3aa: CASSWIGYEQYF
CDR3nt: TGTGCCAGCAGTTGGATCGGCTACGAGCAGTACTTC
v_gene: TRBV12-3/TRBV12-4
d_gene: -
abundance: -
j_gene: TRBJ2-7

CDR3aa: CASSDPPGPYGYTF
CDR3nt: TGTGCCAGCAGTGATCCTCCAGGGCCCTATGGCTACACCTTC
v_gene: TRBV2
d_gene: -
abundance: once
j_gene: TRBJ1-2

CDR3aa: CATAPGGYVGYTF
CDR3nt: TGTGCCACCGCCCCAGGGGGATATGTTGGCTACACCTTC
v_gene: TRBV7-2
d_gene: TRBD1
abundance: -
j_gene: TRBJ1-2

CDR3aa: CASSTDLSEQFF
CDR3nt: TGTGCCAGCAGTACTGACTTAAGTGAGCAGTTCTTC
v_gene: TRBV2
d_gene: -
abundance: -
j_gene: TRBJ2-1

CDR3aa: CASNLRWAGDTNTEAFF
CDR3nt: TGTGCCAGTAACTTAAGGTGGGCAGGGGACACGAACACTGAAGCTTTCTTT
v_gene: TRBV19
d_gene: -
abundance: -
j_gene: TRBJ1-1

CDR3aa: CASSYSGGRQVEQFF
CDR3nt: TGTGCCAGCAGTTACTCGGGGGGGCGTCAGGTTGAGCAGTTCTTC
v_gene: TRBV6-5
d_gene: -
abundance: -
j_gene: TRBJ2-1

CDR3aa: CASSRYRGPNSPLHF
CDR3nt: TGTGCCAGCAGCCGGTACAGGGGGCCGAATTCACCCCTCCACTTT
v_gene: TRBV13
d_gene: TRBD1
abundance: -
j_gene: TRBJ1-6

CDR3aa: CASRLGLAGEYEQYF
CDR3nt: TGTGCCAGCAGACTGGGACTAGCGGGAGAATACGAGCAGTACTTC
v_gene: TRBV5-4
d_gene: TRBD2
abundance: -
j_gene: TRBJ2-7

CDR3aa: CAWSVVRKNSPLHF
CDR3nt: TGTGCCTGGAGTGTAGTTCGGAAGAATTCACCCCTCCACTTT
v_gene: TRBV30
d_gene: -
abundance: -
j_gene: TRBJ1-6

CDR3aa: CSVENPPGTSGTDTQYF
CDR3nt: TGCAGCGTTGAAAATCCTCCCGGGACTAGCGGCACAGATACGCAGTATTTT
v_gene: TRBV29-1
d_gene: TRBD2
abundance: -
j_gene: TRBJ2-3

CDR3aa: CASSLAGGGNIQYF
CDR3nt: TGTGCCAGCAGCTTAGCAGGGGGAGGAAACATTCAGTACTTC
v_gene: TRBV11-3
d_gene: -
abundance: -
j_gene: TRBJ2-4

CDR3aa: CASSSRGPNTEAFF
CDR3nt: TGTGCCAGCAGTTCGAGGGGGCCTAACACTGAAGCTTTCTTT
v_gene: TRBV6-2/TRBV6-3
d_gene: TRBD1
abundance: medium-sized
j_gene: TRBJ1-1

CDR3aa: CASSYSHFATEAFF
CDR3nt: TGTGCCAGCAGTTACTCGCATTTCGCTACTGAAGCTTTCTTT
v_gene: TRBV6-2/TRBV6-3
d_gene: -
abundance: -
j_gene: TRBJ1-1

CDR3aa: CASSRGGTAGAGELFF
CDR3nt: TGTGCCAGCAGCCGGGGGGGTACTGCGGGTGCCGGGGAGCTGTTTTTT
v_gene: TRBV3-1/TRBV3-2
d_gene: TRBD2
abundance: -
j_gene: TRBJ2-2

CDR3aa: CASSLGPLGGNQPQHF
CDR3nt: TGTGCCAGCAGCTTGGGTCCGCTAGGGGGGAATCAGCCCCAGCATTTT
v_gene: TRBV5-5
d_gene: -
abundance: -
j_gene: TRBJ1-5

CDR3aa: CASSSLTLAKNIQYF
CDR3nt: TGTGCCAGCAGTTCTCTGACTCTAGCCAAAAACATTCAGTACTTC
v_gene: TRBV28
d_gene: -
abundance: -
j_gene: TRBJ2-4

CDR3aa: CASHRQGETGELFF
CDR3nt: TGTGCCAGCCACAGACAGGGAGAAACCGGGGAGCTGTTTTTT
v_gene: TRBV6-5
d_gene: TRBD1
abundance: -
j_gene: TRBJ2-2

CDR3aa: CASSDLGGRRSPLHF
CDR3nt: TGTGCCAGCAGCGACCTTGGGGGGCGACGATCACCCCTCCACTTT
v_gene: TRBV6-5
d_gene: -
abundance: -
j_gene: TRBJ1-6

CDR3aa: CATASSKTQYF
CDR3nt: TGTGCCACGGCTAGTTCGAAGACCCAGTACTTC
v_gene: TRBV3-1/TRBV3-2
d_gene: -
abundance: -
j_gene: TRBJ2-5

CDR3aa: CASSLDRANGYTF
CDR3nt: TGTGCCAGCAGCTTGGACAGGGCGAATGGCTACACCTTC
v_gene: TRBV5-6
d_gene: -
abundance: -
j_gene: TRBJ1-2

CDR3aa: CASSPYEPGQGHEKLFF
CDR3nt: TGTGCCAGCTCACCCTACGAACCGGGACAGGGACACGAAAAACTGTTTTTT
v_gene: TRBV18
d_gene: TRBD1
abundance: -
j_gene: TRBJ1-4

CDR3aa: CASGRFYGYTF
CDR3nt: TGTGCCAGCGGCCGATTCTATGGCTACACCTTC
v_gene: TRBV27
d_gene: -
abundance: -
j_gene: TRBJ1-2

CDR3aa: CASSLVGGENTEAFF
CDR3nt: TGTGCCAGCAGCTTAGTGGGGGGAGAGAACACTGAAGCTTTCTTT
v_gene: TRBV7-3
d_gene: -
abundance: -
j_gene: TRBJ1-1

CDR3aa: CASRPLGGYTF
CDR3nt: TGTGCCAGCAGACCTCTGGGGGGCTACACCTTC
v_gene: TRBV6-6
d_gene: -
abundance: -
j_gene: TRBJ1-2

CDR3aa: CASSPLANTGELFF
CDR3nt: TGTGCCAGCAGCCCGCTAGCGAACACCGGGGAGCTGTTTTTT
v_gene: TRBV7-2
d_gene: -
abundance: once
j_gene: TRBJ2-2

CDR3aa: CASKRDEDSPTEAFF
CDR3nt: TGTGCCAGCAAAAGGGACGAGGACAGCCCAACCGAAGCTTTCTTT
v_gene: TRBV6-5
d_gene: -
abundance: -
j_gene: TRBJ1-1